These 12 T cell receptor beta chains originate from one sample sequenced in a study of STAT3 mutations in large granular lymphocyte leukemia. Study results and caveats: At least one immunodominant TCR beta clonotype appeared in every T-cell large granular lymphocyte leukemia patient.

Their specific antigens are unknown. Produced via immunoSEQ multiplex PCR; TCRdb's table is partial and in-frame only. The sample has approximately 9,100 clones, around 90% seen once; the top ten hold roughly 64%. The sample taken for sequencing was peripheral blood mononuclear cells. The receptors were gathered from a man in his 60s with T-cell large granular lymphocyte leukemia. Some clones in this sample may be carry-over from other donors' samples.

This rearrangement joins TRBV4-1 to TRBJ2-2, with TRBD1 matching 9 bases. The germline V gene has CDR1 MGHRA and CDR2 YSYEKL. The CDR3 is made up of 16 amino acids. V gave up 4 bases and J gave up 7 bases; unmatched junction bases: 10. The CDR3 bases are TGCGCCAGCAGCCCTACCGGGACAGGGTCGGTCGGGGAGCTGTTTTTT. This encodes CASSPTGTGSVGELFF.

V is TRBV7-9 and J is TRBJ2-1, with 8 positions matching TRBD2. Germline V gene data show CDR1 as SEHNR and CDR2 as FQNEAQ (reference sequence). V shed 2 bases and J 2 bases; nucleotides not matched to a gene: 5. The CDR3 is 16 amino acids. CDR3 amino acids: CASSLSLAGTYNEQFF. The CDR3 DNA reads TGTGCCAGCAGCTTATCCCTAGCGGGCACCTACAATGAGCAGTTCTTC.

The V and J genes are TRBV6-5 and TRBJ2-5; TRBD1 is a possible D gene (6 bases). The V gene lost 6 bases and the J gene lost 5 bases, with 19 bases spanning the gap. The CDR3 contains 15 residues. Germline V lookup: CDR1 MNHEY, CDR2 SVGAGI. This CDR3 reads CASSIGTGQGETQYF. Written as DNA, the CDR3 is TGTGCCAGCAGCATTGGGACGGGGCAGGGGGAGACCCAGTACTTC.

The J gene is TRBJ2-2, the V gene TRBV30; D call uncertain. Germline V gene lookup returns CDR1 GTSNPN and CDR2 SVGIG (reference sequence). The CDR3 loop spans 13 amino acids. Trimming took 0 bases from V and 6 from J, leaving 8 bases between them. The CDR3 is CAWSVVGAGELFF. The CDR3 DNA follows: TGTGCCTGGAGTGTAGTGGGTGCCGGGGAGCTGTTTTTT.

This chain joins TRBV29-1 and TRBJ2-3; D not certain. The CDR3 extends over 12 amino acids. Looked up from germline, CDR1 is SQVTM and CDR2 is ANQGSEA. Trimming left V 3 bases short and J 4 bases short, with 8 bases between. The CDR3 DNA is TGCAGCGTTGATCGGTCCCCAGATACGCAGTATTTT. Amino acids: CSVDRSPDTQYF.

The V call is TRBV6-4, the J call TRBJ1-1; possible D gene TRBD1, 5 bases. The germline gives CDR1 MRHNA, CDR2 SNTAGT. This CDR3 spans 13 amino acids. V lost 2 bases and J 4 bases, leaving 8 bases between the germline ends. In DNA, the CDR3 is TGTGCCAGCAGTGACGGGGGAATCACTGAAGCTTTCTTT. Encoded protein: CASSDGGITEAFF.

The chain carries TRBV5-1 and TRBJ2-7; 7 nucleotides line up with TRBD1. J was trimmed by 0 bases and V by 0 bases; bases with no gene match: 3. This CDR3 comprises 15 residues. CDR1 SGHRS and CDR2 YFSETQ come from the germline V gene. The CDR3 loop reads CASSLVAGGSYEQYF. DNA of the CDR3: TGCGCCAGCAGCTTGGTAGCAGGGGGCTCCTACGAGCAGTACTTC.

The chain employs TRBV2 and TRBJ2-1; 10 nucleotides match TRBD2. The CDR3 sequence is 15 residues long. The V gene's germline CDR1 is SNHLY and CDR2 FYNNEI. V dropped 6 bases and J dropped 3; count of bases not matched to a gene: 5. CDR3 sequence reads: CASRVQREGYNEQFF. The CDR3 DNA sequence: TGTGCCAGCAGGGTCCAGCGGGAGGGCTACAATGAGCAGTTCTTC.

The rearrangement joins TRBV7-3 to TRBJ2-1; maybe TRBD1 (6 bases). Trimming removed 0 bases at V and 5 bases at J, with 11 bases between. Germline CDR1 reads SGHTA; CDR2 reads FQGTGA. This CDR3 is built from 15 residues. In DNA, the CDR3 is TGTGCCAGCAGCTTAACCCCGACAGGAAACAATGAGCAGTTCTTC. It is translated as CASSLTPTGNNEQFF.

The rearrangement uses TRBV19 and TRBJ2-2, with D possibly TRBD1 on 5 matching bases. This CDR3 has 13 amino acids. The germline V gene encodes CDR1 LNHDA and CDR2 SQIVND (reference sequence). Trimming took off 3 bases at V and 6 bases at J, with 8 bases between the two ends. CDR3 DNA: TGTGCCAGTAGTATCGCAGGGCCCGGGGAGCTGTTTTTT. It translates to CASSIAGPGELFF.

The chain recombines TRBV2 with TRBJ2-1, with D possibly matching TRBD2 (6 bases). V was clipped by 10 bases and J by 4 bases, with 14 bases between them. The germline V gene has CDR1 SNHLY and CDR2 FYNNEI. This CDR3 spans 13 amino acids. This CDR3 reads CATSGGSYNEQFF. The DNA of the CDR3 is TGTGCCACCTCCGGGGGATCTTACAATGAGCAGTTCTTC.

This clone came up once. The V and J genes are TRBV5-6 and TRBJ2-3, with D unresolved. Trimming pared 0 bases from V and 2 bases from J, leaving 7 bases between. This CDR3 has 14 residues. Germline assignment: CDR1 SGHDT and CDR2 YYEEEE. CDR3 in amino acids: CASSLGYDTDTQYF. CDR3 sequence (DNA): TGTGCCAGCAGCTTGGGGTACGACACAGATACGCAGTATTTT.